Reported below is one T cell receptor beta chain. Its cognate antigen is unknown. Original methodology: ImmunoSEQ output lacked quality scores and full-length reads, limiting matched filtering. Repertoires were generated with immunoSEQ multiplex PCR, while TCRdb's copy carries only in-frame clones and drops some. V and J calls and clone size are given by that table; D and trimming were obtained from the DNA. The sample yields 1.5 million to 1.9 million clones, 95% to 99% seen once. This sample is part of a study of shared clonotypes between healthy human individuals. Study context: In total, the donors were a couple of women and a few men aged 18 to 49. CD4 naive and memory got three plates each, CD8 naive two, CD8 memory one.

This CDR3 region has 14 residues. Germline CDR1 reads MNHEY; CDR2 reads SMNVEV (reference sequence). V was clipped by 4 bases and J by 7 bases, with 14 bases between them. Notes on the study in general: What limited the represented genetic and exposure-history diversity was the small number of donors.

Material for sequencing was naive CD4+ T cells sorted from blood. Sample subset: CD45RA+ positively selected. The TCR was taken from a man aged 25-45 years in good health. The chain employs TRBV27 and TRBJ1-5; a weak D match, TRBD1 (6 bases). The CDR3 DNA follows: TGTGCCAGCAGTTATCGGGGGCTCGGGCAGCCCCAGCATTTT. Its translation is CASSYRGLGQPQHF.